The 22 T cell receptor beta chains in this list originate from one sample, sequenced in a study of blood T cell repertoires in COVID-19. The table came from immunoSEQ multiplex PCR; TCRdb's copy has only in-frame clones and leaves some out. Among around 150,000 clones listed, 75% to 90% were seen once. Specimen: peripheral blood. Receptors originate from an older woman with active or convalescent COVID-19.

This chain links TRBV19 with TRBJ1-5; D is perhaps TRBD1 (6 bases). Germline CDR1 and CDR2: LNHDA and SQIVND (reference sequence). With 5 bases removed from V and 4 bases from J, the gap between germline ends came to 9 bases. The length of the CDR3 is 13 residues. The CDR3 DNA follows: TGTGCCAGTAGTGCAGACAGGAATCAGCCCCAGCATTTT. The encoded protein is CASSADRNQPQHF.

The gene calls are TRBV18 and TRBJ2-7; no reliable D call. V lost 4 bases, J lost 4 bases, and 8 bases lay in between. The length of the CDR3 is 12 residues. Germline-derived CDR1 and CDR2 are KGHSH and LQKENI. The CDR3 region has the DNA TGTGCCAGCTCACGACCTCCTTACGAGCAGTACTTC. Its translation is CASSRPPYEQYF.

This clone occurred a few times. Relative to the germline gene, one junction end is altered; a read error may explain this. This rearrangement joins TRBV10-2 to TRBJ2-7; D is perhaps TRBD1 (5 bases). The CDR3 has 10 residues. The germline CDR1 and CDR2 sequences are WSHSY and SAAADI. The CDR3 region is CASRGAYQVF. CDR3 DNA: TGCGCCAGCAGAGGGGCCTACCAAGTCTTC.

The chain employs TRBV4-3 and TRBJ2-7; TRBD2 might be the D (7 bases). The V end was cut by 0 bases, the J end by 5 bases, with 14 bases between. CDR3 length: 15 amino acids. The germline CDR1 and CDR2 sequences are LGHNA and YSLEER. This CDR3 is CASSQDISGGDEQYF. The CDR3 coding sequence is TGCGCCAGCAGCCAAGATATATCGGGGGGCGACGAGCAGTACTTC.

This clone was seen a few times. The chain combines TRBV5-5 with TRBJ1-4, with 8 bases matching TRBD1. The germline CDR1 and CDR2 sequences are SGHKS and YYEKEE (reference sequence). The CDR3 totals 16 residues. V shed 0 bases, J shed 5 bases, and the junction held 6 bases outside the gene matches. Written as DNA, the CDR3 is TGTGCCAGCAGCTTGGGCCAGACAGGGGCGAATGAAAAACTGTTTTTT. As protein: CASSLGQTGANEKLFF.

This sequence joins TRBV3-1 (or the pseudogene TRBV3-2) and TRBJ1-1; 9 nucleotides agree with TRBD1. The CDR3 consists of 14 residues. Germline V gives CDR1 LGHDT, CDR2 YNNKEL (reference sequence). V lost 1 base to trimming and J lost 4 bases; unmatched junction nucleotides: 1. CDR3 nucleotides: TGTGCCAGCAGCCAAGGGACAGGGGCCACTGAAGCTTTCTTT. The encoded protein is CASSQGTGATEAFF.

This clone occurred a few times. J is TRBJ2-3 and V is TRBV14, with 7 bases identical to TRBD2. CDR1 and CDR2 (germline): SGHDN, FVKESK. The CDR3 runs 12 residues. V was clipped by 0 bases and J by 9 bases; unmatched bases: 0. The CDR3 region is CASSQEAGTQYF. CDR3 DNA: TGTGCCAGCAGCCAAGAAGCGGGGACGCAGTATTTT.

This chain connects TRBV5-8 to TRBJ1-2; maybe TRBD1 (6 bases). This CDR3 has 13 amino acids. Germline V CDR1 and CDR2: SGHTS, YDEGEE. The ends were cut back, 6 bases at V and 2 bases at J, with 11 bases in the middle. DNA for the CDR3: TGTGCCAGCACCCGGACAGAGAACTATGGCTACACCTTC. Translation: CASTRTENYGYTF.

This chain connects TRBV5-5 to TRBJ1-1, with 12 bases aligning to TRBD1. Trimming took 4 bases from V and 8 from J; bases not matched to a gene: 6. This CDR3 spans 14 amino acids. Germline assignment: CDR1 SGHKS and CDR2 YYEKEE (reference sequence). The CDR3 DNA sequence: TGTGCCAGCAGCATGGGACAGGGGGCATTGGAAGCTTTCTTT. This gives the protein CASSMGQGALEAFF.

The chain uses TRBV11-1 and TRBJ2-7, with D tentatively TRBD1 (5 bases). V was cut by 5 bases and J by 0 bases, with 14 bases left in between. Looked up from germline, CDR1 is SGHAT and CDR2 is FQDESV (reference sequence). CDR3 length: 15 amino acids. CDR3 residues: CASSPDSQFSYEQYF. The CDR3 DNA reads TGTGCCAGCAGCCCCGACAGCCAGTTCTCCTACGAGCAGTACTTC.

V and J are TRBV10-3 and TRBJ1-2; 9 bases are a match to TRBD1. This CDR3 region has 15 residues. Germline CDR1 is ENHRY and CDR2 is SYGVKD. V lost 4 bases, J lost 6 bases, and 9 bases stayed unmatched. The CDR3 DNA follows: TGTGCCATCAGTGGGGCCACAGGGGGCCTTGATGGCTACACCTTC. Amino acids: CAISGATGGLDGYTF.

This clone was observed a handful of times. This chain joins TRBV7-2 and TRBJ2-3; D perhaps matches TRBD2 (7 bases). Germline assignment: CDR1 SGHTA and CDR2 FQGNSA. V was clipped by 5 bases and J by 5 bases, with 17 bases between them. The CDR3 contains 15 residues. CDR3 DNA sequence: TGTGCCAGCAGCCGGACGGGGGGCGCGGGAGATACGCAGTATTTT. Protein: CASSRTGGAGDTQYF. Full variable domain (outside the CDR3, taken from reference TRBV7-2 and TRBJ2-3): GAGVSQSPSNKVTEKGKDVELRCDPISGHTALYWYRQSLGQGLEFLIYFQGNSAPDKSGLPSDRFSAERTGGSVSTLTIQRTQQEDSAVYLCASSRTGGAGDTQYFGPGTRLTVL.

The rearrangement joins TRBV7-8 to TRBJ1-5; unclear D gene. V was cut by 10 bases and J by 7 bases, with 17 bases left in between. The germline V gene encodes CDR1 SGHVS and CDR2 FQNEAQ. The CDR3 extends over 13 amino acids. The DNA of the CDR3 is TGTGCCACCTCCCGAGGAGATATACAGCCCCAGCATTTT. Protein sequence: CATSRGDIQPQHF.

The rearrangement joins TRBV18 to TRBJ1-6, with D hard to call. Germline V gives CDR1 KGHSH, CDR2 LQKENI. The CDR3 loop spans 15 amino acids. V was pared by 3 bases and J by 5 bases, with 11 bases between. DNA of the CDR3: TGTGCCAGCTCACCTGGAGTCCGAAATAATTCACCCCTCCACTTT. Amino acids: CASSPGVRNNSPLHF.

This rearrangement joins TRBV6-1 to TRBJ1-2; D perhaps matches TRBD1 (6 bases). CDR1 is MNHNS, CDR2 SASEGT, per germline. The CDR3 runs 13 residues. V was pared by 6 bases and J by 4 bases, with 12 bases between. In DNA, the CDR3 is TGTGCCAGCAGACCGGACAGTGGCTATGGCTACACCTTC. Translating it yields CASRPDSGYGYTF.

The chain uses TRBV19 and TRBJ1-5; 11 nucleotides match TRBD1. CDR3 size: 15 residues. V shed 7 bases and J 4 bases; nucleotides not matched to a gene: 6. The V gene's germline CDR1 is LNHDA and CDR2 SQIVND (reference sequence). The CDR3 protein is CASTLGTGGNQPQHF. Written as DNA, the CDR3 is TGTGCCAGTACCCTAGGGACAGGGGGTAATCAGCCCCAGCATTTT.

The chain links TRBV5-4 to TRBJ2-3; 15 positions agree with TRBD2. Germline values: CDR1 SGHNT, CDR2 YYREEE (reference sequence). There are 16 residues in the CDR3. V shed 4 bases and J 5 bases; nucleotides not matched to a gene: 5. The CDR3 sequence: CASSTGTSGGLDTQYF. The CDR3 coding sequence is TGTGCCAGCAGCACGGGGACTAGCGGGGGGTTAGATACGCAGTATTTT.

The chain is built from TRBV6-5 and TRBJ1-1; tentative D call: TRBD1 (6 bases). Trimming left V 7 bases short and J 4 bases short, with 13 bases between. Germline CDR1 and CDR2: MNHEY and SVGAGI. The CDR3 runs to 13 residues. The CDR3 region has the DNA TGTGCCAGCAAGGGGGAGAGGGCCACTGAAGCTTTCTTT. It encodes CASKGERATEAFF.

This clone was counted between two and nine times. This chain uses TRBV6-5 with TRBJ2-7, with D uncertain. The V end was cut by 4 bases, the J end by 3 bases, with 4 bases between. Germline V gives CDR1 MNHEY, CDR2 SVGAGI. This CDR3 region has 11 residues. CDR3: CASSSIYEQYF. The CDR3 DNA sequence: TGTGCCAGCAGTTCTATCTACGAGCAGTACTTC.

The table lists this clone with a count of one. The rearrangement uses TRBV13 and TRBJ1-4, with a weak D call TRBD1 (6 bases). This CDR3 contains 15 residues. Germline CDR1 and CDR2: PRHDT and FYEKMQ (reference sequence). Trimming removed 2 bases at V and 7 bases at J, with 14 bases between. This CDR3 is CASSLIPAGVEKLFF. The DNA for the CDR3 is TGTGCCAGCAGCTTAATCCCCGCAGGGGTTGAAAAACTGTTTTTT.

This chain uses TRBV6-1 with TRBJ1-2, with D possibly TRBD1 on 6 matching bases. The germline CDR1 and CDR2 sequences are MNHNS and SASEGT. Trimming stripped 2 bases from V and 8 bases from J, with 15 bases between. CDR3 length equals 14 residues. The CDR3 sequence is CASSESGTSSGYTF. The CDR3 DNA follows: TGTGCCAGCAGTGAATCCGGGACATCTTCGGGCTACACCTTC.

This chain uses TRBV7-2 with TRBJ1-6; D gene unclear. Germline V CDR1 and CDR2: SGHTA, FQGNSA. The CDR3 contains 13 residues. Trimming cost V 5 bases and J 11 bases, with 13 bases left between them. As DNA, the CDR3 is TGTGCCAGCAGCCTGCCGGTAGTGGCACCCCTCCACTTT. Encoded protein: CASSLPVVAPLHF. The full variable domain, in which reference TRBV7-2 and TRBJ1-6 provide the parts outside the CDR3, is GAGVSQSPSNKVTEKGKDVELRCDPISGHTALYWYRQSLGQGLEFLIYFQGNSAPDKSGLPSDRFSAERTGGSVSTLTIQRTQQEDSAVYLCASSLPVVAPLHFGNGTRLTVT.